This passage covers 8 T cell receptor beta chains from one sample sequenced in a study of T cell clonality in common variable immunodeficiency. Clones were read by immunoSEQ multiplex PCR, and TCRdb kept only the in-frame ones, dropping some. The sample includes 40,000 to 45,000 clones, none of them occurring once. Material: peripheral blood mononuclear cells. These receptors were obtained from a person between 18 and 70 years old in good health.

This clone was counted at least ten times. The sequence runs out 3 residues before the end of the CDR3; the remainder is reconstructed from the germline J gene. The rearrangement links TRBV3-1 (or the pseudogene TRBV3-2) to TRBJ1-2; possible D gene TRBD1, 5 bases. Germline V lookup: CDR1 LGHDT, CDR2 YNNKEL (reference sequence). V lost 4 bases, J lost 5 bases, and 5 bases lay in between. CDR3 length: 11 amino acids. CDR3 DNA (partial): TGTGCCAGCAGCCCAGGGTATGGC. Its translation: CASSPGYG. The whole CDR3 region reads CASSPGYGYTF.

This clone was seen many times. The read falls 3 residues short of the CDR3 end, and the missing part is taken from the germline J gene. This chain joins TRBV28 and TRBJ1-2; perhaps TRBD1 as D (6 bases). CDR1 and CDR2 (germline): MDHEN, SYDVKM. V was clipped by 3 bases and J by 5 bases, with 16 bases between them. The CDR3 is 15 amino acids. CDR3 region: CASSFLYIGQYGYTF. The DNA read from the CDR3 is TGTGCCAGCAGTTTCCTATATATCGGACAGTATGGC.

This clone has at least ten counts. The covered CDR3 bases are TGTGCCACCAGTATAGACAGACTTTCTGGCGAG. The encoded protein is CATSIDRLSGE. The whole CDR3 sequence is CATSIDRLSGEQYF. The V call is TRBV15, the J call TRBJ2-7, with a tentative D call TRBD1 (5 bases). The read finishes 3 residues shy of the CDR3 end, and the germline J gene is used to complete it. Germline CDR1 and CDR2: LNHNV and YYDKDF (reference sequence). Trimming shortened V by 6 bases and J by 6 bases, and 18 bases separated the two germline ends. CDR3 size: 14 residues.

The table lists this clone with many counts. The sequence runs out 3 residues before the end of the CDR3; the remainder is reconstructed from the germline J gene. The chain links TRBV4-1 to TRBJ1-5; maybe TRBD1 (5 bases). The germline gives CDR1 MGHRA, CDR2 YSYEKL. V lost 4 bases, J lost 6 bases, and 13 bases lay in between. The CDR3 length is 14 residues. CDR3 sequence: CASSPGGGIQPQHF. Incomplete CDR3 DNA: TGCGCCAGCAGCCCCGGGGGAGGAATTCAGCCC.

This clone occurred many times. The read comes to an end 3 residues before the CDR3 does, leaving the germline J gene to fill in the end. The chain links TRBV19 to TRBJ2-5, with D maybe TRBD1 (6 bases). V lost 5 bases and J lost 5, with 12 bases in between. CDR3 length: 13 residues. The germline gives CDR1 LNHDA, CDR2 SQIVND (reference sequence). The CDR3: CASSPTGVETQYF. The part of the CDR3 DNA that was read is TGTGCCAGTAGTCCGACAGGAGTTGAGACC.

This clone was counted ten times or more. The read finishes 3 residues shy of the CDR3 end, and the germline J gene is used to complete it. V usage is TRBV12-3 or TRBV12-4 and J usage is TRBJ2-1; a weak D match, TRBD1 (6 bases). The CDR3 is made up of 14 amino acids. Between the trimmed V and J ends, which lost 1 base and 2 bases, there was a span of 6 bases. CDR3 protein: CASSLGTAYNEQFF. The covered CDR3 bases are TGTGCCAGCAGTTTAGGGACAGCCTACAATGAG.

CDR3 sequence: CASKSGAGVTEAFF. The sequenced CDR3 bases are TGTGCCAGCAAGAGCGGGGCGGGAGTCACTGAA. This chain joins TRBV2 and TRBJ1-1; D is perhaps TRBD1 (5 bases). With the read ending 3 residues before the CDR3 end, the germline J gene is used to fill in that end. Germline V gene lookup returns CDR1 SNHLY and CDR2 FYNNEI. V shed 7 bases and J shed 4 bases, with 16 bases lying between them. The CDR3 is 14 residues long.

Ten or more counts support this clone. The CDR3 sequence is CASSLAGRGDDYGYTF. Incomplete CDR3 DNA: TGTGCCAGCAGCTTAGCGGGCAGGGGAGATGACTATGGC. The genes are TRBV7-6 and TRBJ1-2, with D perhaps TRBD1 (6 bases). The observed sequence ends 3 residues before the CDR3 terminus, with the missing tail filled in from the germline J gene. This CDR3 is built from 16 residues. Trimming took off 0 bases at V and 3 bases at J, with 14 bases between the two ends. Looked up from germline, CDR1 is SGHVS and CDR2 is FNYEAQ.